This T cell receptor beta chain was documented in a study of OX40 agonist ivuxolimab in advanced cancers. General study findings and limits: Specificity for antigen went undetermined in the expanded peripheral T cells. Near-lowest levels of clonal expansion characterized partial responders at 0.1-3.0 mg/kg. Clones of CD4+ and CD8+ blood T cells grew by week 6 at doses of 0.1 to 3.0 mg/kg.

Clones were read by immunoSEQ multiplex PCR, and TCRdb kept only the in-frame ones, dropping some. Altogether under 80,000 clones are present, over 80% being singletons, with the ten largest covering about 0.32%. A word on this clone: What it recognizes is unknown. This specimen includes other DNA sequences encoding the same CDR3.

Blood sampling took place at baseline, cycle 4 day 1, and cycle 7 day 1. The germline V gene has CDR1 SGHTA and CDR2 FQGNSA. The CDR3 is 15 amino acids. The V and J ends lost 1 base and 2 bases, in that order; junction bases with no gene match: 2. The sample was CD4+ or CD8+ T cells sorted from blood, taken in a trial of the OX40 agonist ivuxolimab. The rearrangement uses TRBV7-2 and TRBJ2-5, with 9 bases lining up with TRBD2. The TCR originated in an adult with an advanced solid tumor such as melanoma, head and neck, liver or kidney cancer. The CDR3 is CASSLGLAGQETQYF. As DNA, the CDR3 is TGTGCCAGCAGCTTAGGCCTAGCGGGGCAAGAGACCCAGTACTTC.